A selection of T cell receptor beta chains follows, all from one sample in a study of T cell repertoires in cytomegalovirus infection. TCRdb re-called the reads through MiXCR, storing one row per CDR3 protein. The table lists fewer than 1,000,000 distinct CDR3 sequences, 31% of them singletons. No antigen has been assigned to these receptors. Sequenced here: cultured CD8+ T cells from PBMCs, sampled from culture after CMV antigen stimulation. These receptors originate from a human donor in good health (CMV status not recorded). Some clones in this sample may be carry-over from other donors' samples. CDR3s include the opening cysteine and the closing phenylalanine or tryptophan. The D gene is left open where the match is weak. The size entry is marked missing in some rows and otherwise reads once, few, many or a size class.

D gene,J gene,V gene,clone size,CDR3 protein,CDR3 DNA
-,TRBJ2-7,TRBV7-9,few,CASSLWAYEQYF,TGTGCCAGCAGCTTATGGGCCTACGAGCAGTACTTC
-,TRBJ2-5,TRBV29-1,few,CSVPGVETQYF,TGCAGCGTCCCAGGGGTAGAGACCCAGTACTTC
TRBD1,TRBJ1-2,TRBV27,-,CASRRIAGTATEILYGYTF,TGTGCCAGCAGGAGAATCGCTGGGACAGCAACAGAGATACTATATGGCTACACCTTC
-,TRBJ2-1,TRBV10-2,-,CASSETGLSYNEQFF,TGCGCCAGCAGTGAGACCGGACTCTCCTACAATGAGCAGTTCTTC
-,TRBJ2-1,TRBV15,few,CATSRTDRSYNEQFF,TGTGCCACCAGCAGGACAGATAGATCCTACAATGAGCAGTTCTTC
-,TRBJ2-3,TRBV7-7,few,CASSFAPGADTQYF,TGTGCTAGCAGCTTCGCCCCAGGGGCAGATACGCAGTATTTT
TRBD1,TRBJ2-2,TRBV10-3,-,CAISETGQGANTGELFF,TGTGCCATCAGTGAGACCGGACAGGGAGCGAACACCGGGGAGCTGTTTTTT
-,TRBJ1-2,TRBV11-2,many,CASSLGGAPYGYTF,TGTGCCAGCAGCTTAGGAGGGGCGCCCTATGGCTACACCTTC
-,TRBJ1-1,TRBV6-5,-,CASSPRRSAPEAFF,TGTGCCAGCAGCCCCCGGCGGTCGGCCCCTGAAGCTTTCTTT
TRBD2,TRBJ2-1,TRBV19,-,CASSRLAGGKNEQFF,TGTGCCAGTAGTCGACTAGCGGGGGGTAAGAATGAGCAGTTCTTC
TRBD2,TRBJ2-5,TRBV4-1,-,CASSQVPPGQGAGGVNF,TGCGCCAGCAGCCAAGTCCCACCGGGACAAGGGGCCGGGGGGGTAAACTTC
TRBD2,TRBJ2-3,TRBV12-3/TRBV12-4,many,CASSLYPLNERGYQIDTQYF,TGTGCCAGCAGTTTATACCCACTTAACGAGCGGGGATATCAAATTGATACGCAGTATTTT
-,TRBJ2-7,TRBV12-3/TRBV12-4,-,CASSLAGSVHEQYF,TGTGCCAGCAGTTTAGCAGGGAGCGTCCACGAGCAGTACTTC
TRBD1,TRBJ1-6,TRBV6-2/TRBV6-3,-,CASSTDREIRVLHF,TGTGCCAGCAGTACGGACAGGGAAATCAGAGTCCTCCACTTT
-,TRBJ1-1,TRBV3-1,few,CASSQDYTSPEAFF,TGTGCCAGCAGCCAAGATTACACGAGTCCTGAAGCTTTCTTT
TRBD2,TRBJ2-7,TRBV6-5,-,CASRASGYEQYF,TGTGCCAGCAGAGCTAGCGGCTACGAGCAGTACTTC
-,TRBJ1-5,TRBV7-8,many,CASTTGRSNQPQHF,TGTGCCAGCACCACGGGTAGAAGCAATCAGCCCCAGCATTTT
-,TRBJ2-3,TRBV7-6,-,CASSTRDFTDTQYF,TGTGCCAGCAGTACCCGGGACTTCACAGATACGCAGTATTTT
-,TRBJ2-2,TRBV5-4,once,CASSLAETGWNTGELFF,TGTGCCAGCAGCTTAGCCGAGACAGGTTGGAACACCGGGGAGCTGTTTTTT
-,TRBJ1-1,TRBV28,-,CASRSLLGGLNTEAFF,TGTGCCAGCAGATCCTTACTGGGGGGCTTAAACACTGAAGCTTTCTTT
TRBD2,TRBJ2-1,TRBV10-3,few,CAISASGGAEEQFF,TGTGCCATCAGTGCTAGCGGGGGGGCGGAGGAGCAGTTCTTC
-,TRBJ1-1,TRBV5-5,-,CASSLDGTLNTEAFF,TGTGCCAGCAGCTTGGATGGGACACTGAACACTGAAGCTTTCTTT
-,TRBJ2-6,TRBV7-6,few,CASSSNPTTGQYGANVLTF,TGTGCCAGCAGCTCAAACCCAACGACAGGCCAATATGGGGCCAACGTCCTGACTTTC
-,TRBJ1-5,TRBV27,-,CATSLSSSVYQPQHF,TGTGCCACCAGTTTATCTAGTTCTGTCTATCAGCCCCAGCATTTT
TRBD2,TRBJ2-3,TRBV7-6,many,CASSSLAGITDTQYF,TGTGCCAGCAGCTCGCTAGCGGGGATCACAGATACGCAGTATTTT
-,TRBJ2-1,TRBV29-1,many,CSVDPGVIF,TGCAGCGTTGACCCAGGGGTGATCTTC
-,TRBJ2-4,TRBV5-3,many,CARSLIGGNIQYF,TGTGCCAGAAGCTTGATCGGTGGAAACATTCAGTACTTC